These 2 T cell receptor beta chains share one sample of origin, sequenced in a study of cytomegalovirus exposure and HLA in healthy donors. The PCR made use of 60 Vbeta and 13 Jbeta primers. This table comes from immunoSEQ multiplex PCR, and its TCRdb copy is limited to in-frame clones, with some not included. The table includes some 160,000 clones, over 80% detected once. What was sequenced was PBMCs. These receptors all stem from a male donor in good health and CMV-seropositive.

This chain uses TRBV28 with TRBJ2-7; TRBD2 might be the D (6 bases). Germline V gene lookup returns CDR1 MDHEN and CDR2 SYDVKM. Trimming took 3 bases from V and 9 from J, leaving 15 bases between them. The CDR3 sequence is 13 residues long. The CDR3: CASSFSGEGRQYF. The CDR3 nucleotides are TGTGCCAGCAGTTTTAGCGGTGAGGGTCGGCAGTACTTC.

The sample holds a few counts of this clone. The V and J genes are TRBV7-3 and TRBJ2-1; possible D gene TRBD2, 5 bases. V lost 0 bases and J 4 bases, leaving 13 bases between the germline ends. CDR1 is SGHTA, CDR2 FQGTGA, per germline. The CDR3 is 16 residues long. The CDR3 loop reads CASSLTGLATYNEQFF. CDR3 bases: TGTGCCAGCAGCTTAACAGGACTGGCGACATACAATGAGCAGTTCTTC.